The following is a TCR beta chain sequence with its context. Its antigen remains unidentified. No much larger clone exists at a distance of one base, and base qualities are not known. This record belongs to a study of beta chain features in type 1 diabetes (dated by TCRdb to the late 2010s). With regard to the full study: Patients and healthy donors did not differ in mean age, gender distribution, total cell number or subset yield. A total of under 140,000,000 sorted cells were examined across all samples, and the number of cells per subset was strongly correlated with RNA yield. The study compared TCRB repertoires of sorted circulating CD4+ T cell subsets between recently diagnosed type 1 diabetes patients and matched healthy donors. Regulatory and stem cell-like memory subsets were isolated from only 8 patients and about eight healthy donors, whereas naive and central memory subsets came from all 30 or so donors.

Here is what the overall study found, with its caveats: In all four CD4+ subsets, TCRB CDR3 length was moderately but significantly shorter in type 1 diabetes patients. HLA sub-analyses involved small numbers of individuals, so any influence of HLA type on TCRB rearrangement remained unresolved. The naive, central memory and regulatory TCRB repertoires appeared to resemble one another more closely among patients than among healthy donors. At VDJ recombination sites, patients with type 1 diabetes made fewer insertions and deleted more nucleotides, a pattern implying thymic rearrangement abnormalities. Because cDNA rather than genomic DNA was sequenced, highly expressing activated cells could have been over-represented, although no difference in activation and CD3 levels was found between groups. PCR might favor shorter templates, but patient and control samples were amplified and corrected together, so any skew would affect both groups equally.

The entire amount of isolated RNA was reverse transcribed using the High Capacity cDNA Reverse Transcription Kit, so the sequenced TCRB transcripts were expressed ones. Deep immunoSEQ sequencing was performed on naive, central memory and regulatory T cell samples, with an average of roughly 3.6 million total reads per sample. Sorted cells were lysed in RLT buffer and RNA was extracted with DNase-treated RNeasy Micro or Mini kits, depending on cell number. Each cell subset was processed on its own to prevent cross-contamination, while patient and healthy donor samples were processed together. The immunoSEQ multiplex PCR was used to amplify TCRB sequences from cDNA, yielding 87-bp fragments that span the CDR3 region. Sequencing of the amplicons was done on the Illumina HiSeq platform. Concerning the study's data processing: Synthetic template baselines were used to correct PCR bias computationally, reads within Hamming distance 2 were collapsed together, and singletons that could not be merged were discarded. By aligning reads against IMGT, V, D and J genes, CDR3 length, and insertions or deletions at six rearrangement sites were assigned. Within each subset, clonotype counts were normalized to sorted cell number, after which true diversity and Gini coefficients were computed with the tcR R package. Repertoire sharing was quantified using the overlap coefficient calculated on TCRB nucleotide sequences. Out-of-frame TCRB sequences from naive cells were analyzed to stand in for the pre-selection repertoire. TCRdb retrieved this table from immuneACCESS and kept in-frame rearrangements only. Not all clones are present; in checked studies, unresolved V genes account for under half, and no reason is known for the remainder. The V and J calls and clone size come from that table; D and trimming were worked out from the DNA. Present in this sample are 350,000 to 450,000 clones, about 15% of which were seen just once. 0.03% to 0.04% of the sample is taken by the ten largest.

A single peripheral blood draw of 95 to 150 mL on average was collected from each donor into heparinised tubes. A BD FACSAria II and a panel including CD45RO, CCR7, CD25, CD127, CD95 and CD27 were used to sort naive, central memory, regulatory and stem cell-like memory CD4+ T cells. A purity above 95% was achieved for all sorted populations. PBMCs were isolated right away by Lymphoprep density gradient centrifugation and were stained directly, without culture. So that batch effects would be minimized, each experiment stained and sorted samples in pairs, pairing one healthy donor with one patient. The germline V gene supplies CDR1 SQVTM and CDR2 ANQGSEA. The CDR3 has 14 amino acids, counting the end cysteine and phenylalanine. Kept here is only the CDR3 DNA, which spans 42 bases and is read in frame from base 1. The V end loses 4 bases and the J end loses 0 bases, and a stretch of 9 bases separates them.

This clonotype was sampled from a man between 25 and 39 years old in good health. The source material was naive CD4+ T cells from blood. What this sample's cell subset or site label stands for: true naive CD4+ T cells. The V and J segments used are TRBV29-1 and TRBJ2-2; the D gene is perhaps TRBD1, on 5 matching bases. The base sequence is TGCAGCGTTGGATTACAGGCGAACACCGGGGAGCTGTTTTTT. It encodes CSVGLQANTGELFF.